These 10 T cell receptor beta chains were all obtained from the same sample, sequenced in a study of cytomegalovirus exposure and HLA in healthy donors. Vbeta (60) and Jbeta (13) primers were used in the PCR. The method was immunoSEQ multiplex PCR; TCRdb's version includes in-frame clones alone and lacks a portion of them. The table lists 150,000 to 200,000 clones, over 70% of them singletons. The specimen sequenced was PBMCs. The source of these receptors is a woman aged 25 to 39 in good health and CMV-seronegative.

The chain couples TRBV6-5 to TRBJ1-2; the D is unclear. Germline CDR1 MNHEY, CDR2 SVGAGI. The CDR3 sequence is 15 residues long. V lost 0 bases and J lost 8, with 16 bases in between. The CDR3 nucleotides read TGTGCCAGCAGTTACTCGATAACAGCTCGGGGAGGCTACACCTTC. Translating gives CASSYSITARGGYTF.

The rearrangement joins TRBV18 to TRBJ1-4; possibly TRBD1 for D (6 bases). Germline CDR1 and CDR2: KGHSH and LQKENI. The V end lost 6 bases, the J end lost 7 bases, and 21 bases lay between the germline ends. The CDR3 has 16 amino acids. This CDR3 reads CASSQGGGRATEKLFF. The CDR3, as DNA: TGTGCCAGCTCCCAGGGAGGGGGACGCGCCACTGAAAAACTGTTTTTT.

The chain couples TRBV11-3 to TRBJ2-1; possible D gene TRBD1, 6 bases. Germline lookup yields CDR1 SGHNT and CDR2 YENEEA. The CDR3 has 13 residues. Trimming left V 5 bases short and J 5 bases short, with 10 bases between. CDR3 amino acids: CASSGTLNNEQFF. The CDR3 DNA is TGTGCCAGCAGCGGGACACTAAACAATGAGCAGTTCTTC.

The rearrangement links TRBV10-3 to TRBJ2-3; 7 bases align to TRBD2. Trimming took 6 bases from V and 2 from J; bases not matched to a gene: 8. Germline assignment: CDR1 ENHRY and CDR2 SYGVKD. This CDR3 has 15 amino acids. The CDR3 loop reads CAIRRRAGDTDTQYF. CDR3 in DNA: TGTGCCATCAGGCGGCGGGCGGGGGACACAGATACGCAGTATTTT.

The chain uses TRBV25-1 and TRBJ2-2; 11 nucleotides match TRBD2. Unmatched junction bases numbered 7, after V lost 3 bases and J lost 4 bases. From germline, CDR1 is MGHDK and CDR2 SYGVNS. The CDR3 extends over 17 amino acids. CDR3 region: CASSDILAGAGTGELFF. CDR3 DNA sequence: TGTGCCAGCAGTGACATACTAGCGGGGGCCGGCACCGGGGAGCTGTTTTTT.

This chain uses TRBV5-1 with TRBJ1-6; 7 bases are shared with TRBD1. Looked up from germline, CDR1 is SGHRS and CDR2 is YFSETQ. This CDR3 has 16 amino acids. After removal of 4 bases from V and 10 bases from J, the junction contained 14 bases not matched to a gene. The CDR3 spells CASSPGQREVGSPLHF. CDR3 bases: TGCGCCAGCAGCCCGGGACAGCGGGAGGTAGGATCACCCCTCCACTTT.

A remark on this clone: Sequence at one end of the junction differs from germline and may be a read error. This chain connects TRBV16 to TRBJ2-2, with unresolved D. The germline V gene encodes CDR1 KGHSY and CDR2 FQNENV. The CDR3 has 13 residues. This chain's CDR3 is CASNQFYTGELFF. The CDR3 region has the DNA TGTGCCAGCAACCAATTCTACACCGGGGAGCTGTTTTTT.

The rearrangement uses TRBV9 and TRBJ2-2; 10 positions agree with TRBD1. Germline V lookup: CDR1 SGDLS, CDR2 YYNGEE. J was trimmed by 6 bases and V by 1 base; bases with no gene match: 9. The CDR3 sequence is 17 residues long. CDR3 nucleotide sequence: TGTGCCAGCAGCGTACCAGACAGGGGGCTAATCTCCGGGGAGCTGTTTTTT. Encoded protein: CASSVPDRGLISGELFF.

The CDR3 nucleotides are TGTGCCAGTAGCCCGGGACAGTTAGCTAACTATGGCTACACCTTC. Amino acid sequence: CASSPGQLANYGYTF. The rearrangement links TRBV19 to TRBJ1-2, with 7 nucleotides matching TRBD1. V lost 6 bases and J lost 0; bases outside the gene matches: 7. The germline gives CDR1 LNHDA, CDR2 SQIVND (reference sequence). This CDR3 spans 15 amino acids.

This chain uses TRBV2 with TRBJ1-2; D is unresolved. Germline CDR1 reads SNHLY; CDR2 reads FYNNEI. Between the trimmed V and J ends, which lost 3 bases and 7 bases, there was a span of 6 bases. The CDR3 runs 11 residues. The CDR3 region is CASSEYFGYTF. The DNA of the CDR3 is TGTGCCAGCAGTGAGTATTTTGGCTACACCTTC. Full variable domain (outside the CDR3, taken from reference TRBV2 and TRBJ1-2): EPEVTQTPSHQVTQMGQEVILRCVPISNHLYFYWYRQILGQKVEFLVSFYNNEISEKSEIFDDQFSVERPDGSNFTLKIRSTKLEDSAMYFCASSEYFGYTFGSGTRLTVV.